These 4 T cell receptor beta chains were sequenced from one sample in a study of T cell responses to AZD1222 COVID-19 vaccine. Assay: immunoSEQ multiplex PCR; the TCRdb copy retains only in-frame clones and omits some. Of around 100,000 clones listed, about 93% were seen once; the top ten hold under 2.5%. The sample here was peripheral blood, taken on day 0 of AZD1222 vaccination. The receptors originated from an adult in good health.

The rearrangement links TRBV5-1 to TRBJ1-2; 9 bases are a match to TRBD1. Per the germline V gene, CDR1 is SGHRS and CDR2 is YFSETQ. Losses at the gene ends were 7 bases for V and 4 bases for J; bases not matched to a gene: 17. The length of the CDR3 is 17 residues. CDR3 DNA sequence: TGCGCCAGCGGCACCCTACAGGGGGCGAATATTGGCTATGGCTACACCTTC. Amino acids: CASGTLQGANIGYGYTF.

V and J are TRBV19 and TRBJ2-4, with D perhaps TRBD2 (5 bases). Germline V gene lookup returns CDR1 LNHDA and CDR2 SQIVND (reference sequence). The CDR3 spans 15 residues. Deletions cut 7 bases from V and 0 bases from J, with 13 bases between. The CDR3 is CASTPRAGAKNIQYF. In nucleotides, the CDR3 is TGTGCCAGTACCCCCCGGGCGGGAGCCAAAAACATTCAGTACTTC. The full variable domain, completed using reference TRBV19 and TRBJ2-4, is DGGITQSPKYLFRKEGQNVTLSCEQNLNHDAMYWYRQDPGQGLRLIYYSQIVNDFQKGDIAEGYSVSREKKESFPLTVTSAQKNPTAFYLCASTPRAGAKNIQYFGAGTRLSVL.

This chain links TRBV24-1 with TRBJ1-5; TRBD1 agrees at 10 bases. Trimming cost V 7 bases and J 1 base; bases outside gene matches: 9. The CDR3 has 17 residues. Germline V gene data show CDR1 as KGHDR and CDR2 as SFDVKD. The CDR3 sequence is CATSDPGQGMSNQPQHF. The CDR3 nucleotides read TGTGCCACCAGCGATCCGGGACAGGGGATGAGCAATCAGCCCCAGCATTTT.

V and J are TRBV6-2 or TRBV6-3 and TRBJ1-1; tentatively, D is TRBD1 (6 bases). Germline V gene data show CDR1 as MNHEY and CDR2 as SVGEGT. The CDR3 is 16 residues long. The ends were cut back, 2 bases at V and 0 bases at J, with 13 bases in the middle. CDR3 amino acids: CASSYGGRAMNTEAFF. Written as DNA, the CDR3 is TGTGCCAGCAGTTACGGGGGCAGGGCCATGAACACTGAAGCTTTCTTT.